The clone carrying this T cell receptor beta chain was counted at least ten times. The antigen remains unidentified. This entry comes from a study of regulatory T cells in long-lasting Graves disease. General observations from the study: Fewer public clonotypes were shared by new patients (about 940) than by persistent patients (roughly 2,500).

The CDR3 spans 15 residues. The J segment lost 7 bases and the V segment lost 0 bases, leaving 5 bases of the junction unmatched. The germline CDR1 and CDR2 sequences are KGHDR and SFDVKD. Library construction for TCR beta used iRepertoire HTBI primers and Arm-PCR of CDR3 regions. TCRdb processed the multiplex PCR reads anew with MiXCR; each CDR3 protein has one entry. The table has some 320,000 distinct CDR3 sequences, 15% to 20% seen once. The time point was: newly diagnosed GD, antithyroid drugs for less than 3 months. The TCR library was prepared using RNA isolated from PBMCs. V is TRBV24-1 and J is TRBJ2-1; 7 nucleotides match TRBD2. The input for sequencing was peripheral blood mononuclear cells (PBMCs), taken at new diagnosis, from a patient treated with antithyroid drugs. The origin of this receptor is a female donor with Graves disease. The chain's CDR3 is CATSDLYGEGNEQFF. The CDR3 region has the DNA TGTGCCACCAGTGATTTGTACGGGGAGGGGAATGAGCAGTTCTTC.